These T cell receptor beta chains were read from a single sample in a study of T cells in Graves' hyperthyroidism and ophthalmopathy. TCRdb re-derived calls from the multiplex PCR reads in MiXCR, one entry per CDR3 protein. The repertoire holds roughly 260,000 distinct CDR3 sequences, approximately 14% seen once, with roughly 14% in the top ten. The sample was blood. The receptor set was obtained from a woman aged 40 to 50 with Graves' hyperthyroidism that later progressed to Graves' ophthalmopathy. The CDR3 runs from the conserved cysteine through the conserved F or W. The D gene is left open where the match is weak.

TRBD2 | TRBJ2-1 | TRBV2 | CASSGEGGQSYEQFF
. | TRBJ2-5 | TRBV12-3/TRBV12-4 | CASMYRDQETQYF
. | TRBJ2-5 | TRBV20-1 | CSAREDETQYF
TRBD1 | TRBJ2-1 | TRBV11-2 | CASSPTTGGNEQFF
. | TRBJ2-7 | TRBV10-3 | CAISDGQPYEQYF
. | TRBJ2-1 | TRBV9 | CASSFRDQPNEQFF
. | TRBJ1-2 | TRBV2 | CASRDTTYGVNYGYTF
TRBD2 | TRBJ2-1 | TRBV11-2 | CASSSLPSSGLYNEQFF
TRBD2 | TRBJ2-2 | TRBV6-1 | CASSSGGENTGELFF
TRBD1 | TRBJ1-6 | TRBV4-1 | CASSHPTGILNLPLHF
. | TRBJ2-7 | TRBV15 | CATSRDLWREQYF
TRBD2 | TRBJ2-1 | TRBV3-1 | CASSPSWAGDLNEQFF
. | TRBJ1-1 | TRBV6-5 | CASSASSWAGYTEAFF
. | TRBJ2-6 | TRBV6-2/TRBV6-3 | CASSYGGPSGANVLTF
. | TRBJ2-1 | TRBV2 | CASEIRGTYNEQFF
TRBD2 | TRBJ2-7 | TRBV20-1 | CSARNRAGPRPYF
. | TRBJ1-1 | TRBV28 | CASKNGRVRSEAFF
TRBD2 | TRBJ2-5 | TRBV7-9 | CASSLGLAAPEAETQYF
TRBD1 | TRBJ1-5 | TRBV7-9 | CASSPGTGGQPQHF
. | TRBJ1-6 | TRBV10-2 | CASSGRVENSPLHF
. | TRBJ1-5 | TRBV12-3/TRBV12-4 | CASSSGQTSNQPQHF
. | TRBJ2-1 | TRBV5-5 | CASSQEGQTNEQFF
TRBD1 | TRBJ1-6 | TRBV12-3/TRBV12-4 | CASSLGRGGGSPLHF
. | TRBJ1-2 | TRBV6-1 | CASTESYSFPSGYTF
. | TRBJ1-5 | TRBV12-3/TRBV12-4 | CASSYGGGSNQPQHF
TRBD2 | TRBJ2-7 | TRBV28 | CASSQTSGRADEQYF
TRBD1 | TRBJ2-1 | TRBV3-1 | CASSQIFVGQGFNEQFF
TRBD2 | TRBJ2-3 | TRBV5-1 | CASSWEGLAGVTDTQYF
. | TRBJ1-3 | TRBV30 | CAWRAGDFSGNTIYF
. | TRBJ1-4 | TRBV25-1 | CASSEYPEGKLFF
. | TRBJ1-5 | TRBV28 | CASSLRAGLDNQPQHF
. | TRBJ2-4 | TRBV12-3/TRBV12-4 | CASTQEVTRPLAKNIQYF
. | TRBJ2-1 | TRBV11-2 | CASSQPAGSYNEQFF
. | TRBJ2-7 | TRBV28 | CASRRGRVSSYEQYF
TRBD1 | TRBJ2-2 | TRBV6-1 | CASSYTRDRNTGELFF
. | TRBJ1-2 | TRBV12-3/TRBV12-4 | CASTLGGGTLNGYTF
. | TRBJ2-5 | TRBV6-1 | CASSYRQETQYF
TRBD1 | TRBJ1-5 | TRBV12-3/TRBV12-4 | CASSSQGTGNQPQHF
. | TRBJ2-7 | TRBV27 | CASSFNGRTFYEQYF
TRBD2 | TRBJ2-1 | TRBV4-1 | CASSQVPKTSGIYNEQFF
TRBD2 | TRBJ2-1 | TRBV2 | CASKRENEQFF
TRBD2 | TRBJ2-1 | TRBV20-1 | CSAKRGPYNEQFF
TRBD2 | TRBJ2-1 | TRBV2 | CASSKTSGIYNEQFF
. | TRBJ2-1 | TRBV7-9 | CASSQGLGAYNEQFF
. | TRBJ2-7 | TRBV7-9 | CASSWSESYEQYF
. | TRBJ2-7 | TRBV2 | CASSDPAGRAYEQYF
. | TRBJ2-2 | TRBV5-1 | CASSPGVTGAVGELFF
. | TRBJ2-1 | TRBV7-9 | CASSSHISGIYNEQFF
. | TRBJ2-3 | TRBV18 | CASSPQAEADTQYF
. | TRBJ2-7 | TRBV28 | CASSFYGGLSSYEQYF
TRBD1 | TRBJ2-7 | TRBV11-2 | CASSSRDRGYEQYF
. | TRBJ1-6 | TRBV30 | CVWTLPSVDGNSPLHF